The T cell receptor (beta chain) described here comes from a study of blood T cell repertoires in COVID-19. In the study overall: Specimens from acute and convalescent COVID-19 originated in the United States, Italy and Spain. PBMCs, B-cell-depleted T cells, or T cells were the source of the cDNA or gDNA that made up the material.

Study processing details: It was from reference gene primer amplification that nucleated cell counts were estimated. Some clones are missing from TCRdb's copy, which holds only in-frame ones; the method was immunoSEQ multiplex PCR. V and J calls and clone size are given by that table; D and trimming were obtained from the DNA. The sample contains 250,000 to 300,000 clones, approximately 85% of which appear only once. This CDR3 is built from 16 residues. Germline V CDR1 and CDR2: WSHSY, SAAADI. The V gene end was trimmed by 3 bases and the J gene end by 0 bases; junction bases not matched to a gene: 8. Across under 25 US areas, participants ranged in age from about 18 to 90 years.

Material for sequencing was PBMCs or T cells enriched from blood (not recorded which). V and J are TRBV10-2 and TRBJ2-7; 7 bases line up with TRBD1. The receptor was derived from a woman aged 50 to 60 who had recovered from COVID-19. In DNA form, the CDR3 reads TGCGCCAGCAGTGACGCCGGGACAGTGGGCTCCTACGAGCAGTACTTC. It specifies CASSDAGTVGSYEQYF.